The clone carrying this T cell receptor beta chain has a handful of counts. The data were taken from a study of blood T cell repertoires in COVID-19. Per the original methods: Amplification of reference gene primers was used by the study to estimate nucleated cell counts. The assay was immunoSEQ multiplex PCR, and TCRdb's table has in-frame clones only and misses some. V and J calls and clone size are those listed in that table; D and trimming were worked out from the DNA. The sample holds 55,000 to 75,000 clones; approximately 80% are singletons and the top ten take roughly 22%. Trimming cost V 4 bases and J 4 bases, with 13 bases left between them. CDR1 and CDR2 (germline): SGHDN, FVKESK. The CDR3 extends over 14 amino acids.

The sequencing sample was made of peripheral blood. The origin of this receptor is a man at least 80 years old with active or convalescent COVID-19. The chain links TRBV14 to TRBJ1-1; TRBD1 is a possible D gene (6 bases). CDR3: CASSLGGWVTEAFF. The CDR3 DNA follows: TGTGCCAGCAGCCTAGGGGGTTGGGTCACTGAAGCTTTCTTT.